This T cell receptor (beta chain) was captured by sequencing in a study of blood T cell repertoires in COVID-19. Study-wide context: Specimens from acute and convalescent COVID-19 originated in the United States, Italy and Spain. Sources were T cells, B-cell-depleted T cells, or PBMCs; the material itself was cDNA or gDNA.

As originally analysed: Reference gene primer amplification gave nucleated cell count estimates. Repertoires were generated with immunoSEQ multiplex PCR, while TCRdb's copy carries only in-frame clones and drops some. V, J and clone size are those of that table, while D and trimming were read from the DNA. The table has some 150,000 clones, 85% to 90% seen once. On this clone: Germline is not matched at one junction end, which may reflect a read error.

The CDR3 is 15 residues long. CDR1 and CDR2 from the germline V gene are SSHAT and FNYEAQ (reference sequence). This clonotype originated in an elderly woman in a cohort sampled during active or convalescent COVID-19. What was sequenced was peripheral blood. The genes are TRBV7-7 and TRBJ2-5; the match to TRBD1 covers 7 bases. CDR3 bases: TGTGCTAGCAGCCCCCAGACAGGGATCCAAGAGACCCAGTACTTC. Residues: CASSPQTGIQETQYF.